This TCR beta chain was found in a study of blood T cell repertoires in COVID-19. On the study more broadly: The origin of the acute and convalescent COVID-19 samples was the United States, Italy and Spain. PBMCs, B-cell-depleted T cells, or T cells were the source of the cDNA or gDNA that made up the material.

Some clones are missing from TCRdb's copy, which holds only in-frame ones; the method was immunoSEQ multiplex PCR. The repertoire includes some 270,000 clones, 75% to 90% of them detected once, and roughly 3.9% sits in the top ten. In germline, CDR1 is SGHRS, CDR2 YFSETQ. Trimming cost V 3 bases and J 3 bases; bases outside gene matches: 8. This CDR3 has 17 amino acids. In assigning cohorts, the study relied on participant-reported clinical history. The TCR was taken from a woman in her thirties with acute COVID-19. The V gene is TRBV5-1, the J gene TRBJ2-2; 10 bases are a match to TRBD2. Source material: PBMCs or T cells enriched from blood (not recorded which). The CDR3: CASSWASGSGDTGELFF. CDR3 nucleotides: TGCGCCAGCAGCTGGGCTAGCGGGAGCGGGGACACCGGGGAGCTGTTTTTT. Full variable domain (outside the CDR3, taken from reference TRBV5-1 and TRBJ2-2): KAGVTQTPRYLIKTRGQQVTLSCSPISGHRSVSWYQQTPGQGLQFLFEYFSETQRNKGNFPGRFSGRQFSNSRSEMNVSTLELGDSALYLCASSWASGSGDTGELFFGEGSRLTVL.